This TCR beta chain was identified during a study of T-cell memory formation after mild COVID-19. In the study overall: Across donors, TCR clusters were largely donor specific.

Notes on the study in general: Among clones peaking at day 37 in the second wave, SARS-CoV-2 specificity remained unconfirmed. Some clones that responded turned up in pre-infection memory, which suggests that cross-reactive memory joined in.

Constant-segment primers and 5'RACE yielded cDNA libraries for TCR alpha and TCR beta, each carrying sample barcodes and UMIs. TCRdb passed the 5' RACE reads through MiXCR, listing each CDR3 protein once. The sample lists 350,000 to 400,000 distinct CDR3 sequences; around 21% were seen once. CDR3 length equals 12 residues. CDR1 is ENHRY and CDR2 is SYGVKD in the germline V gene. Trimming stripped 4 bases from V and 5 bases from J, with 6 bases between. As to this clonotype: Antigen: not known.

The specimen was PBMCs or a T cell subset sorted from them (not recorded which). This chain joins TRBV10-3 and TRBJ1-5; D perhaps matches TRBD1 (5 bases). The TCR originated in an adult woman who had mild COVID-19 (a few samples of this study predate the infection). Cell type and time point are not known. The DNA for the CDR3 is TGTGCCATCAGTGGGGGGGATCAGCCCCAGCATTTT. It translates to CAISGGDQPQHF.